Shown below are 25 T cell receptor beta chains from a single sample sequenced in a study of blood T cell repertoires in COVID-19. Data came from immunoSEQ multiplex PCR; TCRdb stores just in-frame clones and leaves some out. The table shows more than 40,000 clones, with 90% occurring only once. Material: peripheral blood. The receptors come from a man between 65 and 85 years old with acute or convalescent COVID-19.

V usage is TRBV30 and J usage is TRBJ1-6; 8 bases are a match to TRBD1. V gave up 0 bases and J gave up 7 bases; unmatched junction bases: 2. The CDR3 sequence is 14 residues long. Germline V gives CDR1 GTSNPN, CDR2 SVGIG (reference sequence). This CDR3 is CAWSVRTGNSPLHF. The CDR3 DNA reads as TGTGCCTGGAGTGTAAGGACAGGGAATTCACCCCTCCACTTT.

CDR3 nucleotide sequence: TGTGCCAGCTCAGGGGGAATGAACACTGAAGCTTTCTTT. Translation gives CASSGGMNTEAFF. This sequence joins TRBV6-4 and TRBJ1-1, with TRBD1 matching over 7 bases. The CDR3 is made up of 13 amino acids. CDR1 and CDR2 (germline): MRHNA, SNTAGT. Trimming cost V 8 bases and J 0 bases; bases outside gene matches: 3.

This chain joins TRBV6-5 and TRBJ2-2; D might be TRBD2 (6 bases). CDR3 size: 15 residues. From germline, CDR1 is MNHEY and CDR2 SVGAGI. The V end was cut by 4 bases, the J end by 5 bases, with 14 bases between. The chain's CDR3 is CASSLVRRGTGELFF. DNA for the CDR3: TGTGCCAGCAGTTTGGTGCGGAGGGGTACCGGGGAGCTGTTTTTT.

The genes are TRBV14 and TRBJ2-2, with D perhaps TRBD2 (6 bases). Germline CDR1 is SGHDN and CDR2 is FVKESK. The CDR3 loop spans 18 amino acids. The V and J ends lost 4 bases and 0 bases respectively, with 18 bases between them. The CDR3 here is CASSLHGRISSNTGELFF. As DNA, the CDR3 is TGTGCCAGCAGCCTTCATGGGAGGATTTCTTCGAACACCGGGGAGCTGTTTTTT.

V and J are TRBV11-2 and TRBJ2-1; weak D call: TRBD2 (6 bases). Trimming took 2 bases from V and 9 from J, leaving 11 bases between them. The CDR3 length is 13 residues. The V gene's germline CDR1 is SGHAT and CDR2 FQNNGV. The CDR3 region is CASSLSGTGEQFF. Written as DNA, the CDR3 is TGTGCCAGCAGCTTATCTGGGACTGGTGAGCAGTTCTTC.

The chain recombines TRBV5-6 with TRBJ1-2; no clear D gene. The CDR3 consists of 13 residues. Trimming pared 4 bases from V and 8 bases from J, leaving 15 bases between. Germline CDR1 and CDR2: SGHDT and YYEEEE. The DNA for the CDR3 is TGTGCCAGCAGCGTAGACTACCTGCCCGGCTACACCTTC. It codes for CASSVDYLPGYTF.

The chain is built from TRBV6-5 and TRBJ1-1; D is unresolved. In germline, CDR1 is MNHEY, CDR2 SVGAGI. The V and J ends lost 6 bases and 6 bases respectively, with 8 bases between them. The CDR3 consists of 11 residues. The CDR3 sequence is CASRTGAEAFF. As DNA, the CDR3 is TGTGCCAGCAGGACGGGTGCTGAAGCTTTCTTT.

This rearrangement joins TRBV7-6 to TRBJ1-4, with a weak D call TRBD1 (5 bases). The germline V gene encodes CDR1 SGHVS and CDR2 FNYEAQ. V was pared by 4 bases and J by 4 bases, with 19 bases between. This CDR3 spans 17 amino acids. The CDR3 here is CASSSHVRGVGNEKLFF. The CDR3 DNA sequence: TGTGCCAGCAGCTCCCACGTTAGGGGCGTTGGTAATGAAAAACTGTTTTTT.

The V and J genes are TRBV7-2 and TRBJ2-6; a possible D gene is TRBD1 (5 bases). The CDR3 has 18 amino acids. Between the trimmed V and J ends, which lost 2 bases and 0 bases, there was a span of 14 bases. Germline V gene sequence: CDR1 SGHTA, CDR2 FQGNSA. As DNA, the CDR3 is TGTGCCAGCAGCTTAAACCCCCGACAGTTCTCTGGGGCCAACGTCCTGACTTTC. Protein: CASSLNPRQFSGANVLTF.

The rearrangement uses TRBV4-3 and TRBJ1-6, with unresolved D. Germline V gene sequence: CDR1 LGHNA, CDR2 YSLEER. The V end lost 1 base, the J end lost 7 bases, and 8 bases lay between the germline ends. The CDR3 loop spans 14 amino acids. The chain's CDR3 is CASSQVAGNSPLHF. The CDR3 DNA sequence: TGCGCCAGCAGCCAAGTGGCGGGAAATTCACCCCTCCACTTT.

This chain links TRBV5-4 with TRBJ1-4; D not resolved. Germline lookup yields CDR1 SGHNT and CDR2 YYREEE (reference sequence). The CDR3 spans 13 residues. Trimming removed 0 bases at V and 6 bases at J, with 6 bases between. Written as DNA, the CDR3 is TGTGCCAGCAGCTTGGTCTCTGATGAAAAACTGTTTTTT. Protein: CASSLVSDEKLFF.

The chain carries TRBV5-1 and TRBJ2-7; 10 nucleotides agree with TRBD2. The CDR3 runs to 15 residues. V lost 3 bases and J lost 4; bases outside the gene matches: 7. The germline V gene has CDR1 SGHRS and CDR2 YFSETQ. This chain's CDR3 is CASSSGLAVGYEQYF. The CDR3 DNA reads TGCGCCAGCAGCTCAGGACTAGCGGTGGGATACGAGCAGTACTTC.

The CDR3 DNA reads TGTGCCAGCAGGAGGACCCGGGGGGGATACAATGAGCAGTTCTTC. Amino acid sequence: CASRRTRGGYNEQFF. This sequence joins TRBV27 and TRBJ2-1, with TRBD2 matching 8 bases. After removal of 6 bases from V and 4 bases from J, the junction contained 8 bases not matched to a gene. This CDR3 is 15 amino acids long. Germline CDR1 MNHEY, CDR2 SMNVEV (reference sequence).

The J gene is TRBJ1-1, the V gene TRBV5-1; D possibly corresponds to TRBD1 (5 bases). The length of the CDR3 is 15 residues. V was shortened by 4 bases and J by 8 bases, with 21 bases between the two germline ends. Germline CDR1 and CDR2: SGHRS and YFSETQ. CDR3 protein: CASSPSQGTVREAFF. In DNA, the CDR3 is TGCGCCAGCAGCCCTTCCCAGGGAACTGTCAGGGAAGCTTTCTTT.

In nucleotides, the CDR3 is TGTGCCAGCAGCGTATGGGGGGCGAACACCGGGGAGCTGTTTTTT. The encoded protein is CASSVWGANTGELFF. The rearrangement uses TRBV9 and TRBJ2-2; D might be TRBD2 (6 bases). In germline, CDR1 is SGDLS, CDR2 YYNGEE. Deletions cut 1 base from V and 0 bases from J, with 7 bases between. The CDR3 runs to 15 residues.

This chain joins TRBV28 and TRBJ1-1, with D perhaps matching TRBD1 (6 bases). CDR1 and CDR2 (germline): MDHEN, SYDVKM. V was shortened by 6 bases and J by 4 bases, with 15 bases between the two germline ends. The CDR3 consists of 14 residues. This CDR3 is CASSRGGGATEAFF. CDR3 nucleotide sequence: TGTGCCAGCAGCCGGGGCGGGGGGGCCACTGAAGCTTTCTTT.

The chain has TRBV4-1 and TRBJ1-3, with a tentative D call TRBD1 (6 bases). V dropped 2 bases and J dropped 2 bases, with 13 bases sitting between them. The V gene's germline CDR1 is MGHRA and CDR2 YSYEKL. The CDR3 runs 16 residues. CDR3 loop: CASSQRPGETGNTIYF. Here the CDR3 DNA reads TGCGCCAGCAGCCAACGCCCAGGGGAAACTGGAAACACCATATATTTT.

The chain carries TRBV19 and TRBJ2-3; tentative D call: TRBD2 (6 bases). V lost 9 bases to trimming and J lost 0 bases, with 16 bases between them. CDR3 length equals 15 residues. Per germline, CDR1 LNHDA and CDR2 SQIVND (reference sequence). The CDR3 bases are TGTGCCAGCCTTTCCGTTGGGACTAGCACAGATACGCAGTATTTT. Translating it yields CASLSVGTSTDTQYF.

The V call is TRBV6-2 or TRBV6-3, the J call TRBJ1-1; D gene uncertain. Germline V CDR1 and CDR2: MNHEY, SVGEGT. Trimming removed 2 bases from V and 0 bases from J, with 19 bases in between. This CDR3 has 18 residues. The CDR3 loop reads CASSYPPFLARMNTEAFF. In DNA, the CDR3 is TGTGCCAGCAGTTACCCCCCTTTCCTGGCCAGGATGAACACTGAAGCTTTCTTT.

The V gene is TRBV20-1, the J gene TRBJ2-7; the D is unclear. Per germline, CDR1 DFQATT and CDR2 SNEGSKA (reference sequence). V dropped 6 bases and J dropped 5 bases, with 8 bases sitting between them. The CDR3 has 10 residues. CDR3: CSARENEQYF. The CDR3 nucleotides are TGCAGTGCCCGTGAGAACGAGCAGTACTTC.

The chain joins TRBV19 to TRBJ1-2; a weak D match, TRBD1 (6 bases). CDR3 length: 13 amino acids. The germline gives CDR1 LNHDA, CDR2 SQIVND (reference sequence). The V and J ends lost 5 bases and 4 bases respectively, with 11 bases between them. The CDR3 DNA is TGTGCCAGTAGTCAACAGGGTTTCTATGGCTACACCTTC. This gives the protein CASSQQGFYGYTF.

The V and J genes are TRBV30 and TRBJ2-7; TRBD1 matches 8 bases. There are 15 residues in the CDR3. The germline V gene encodes CDR1 GTSNPN and CDR2 SVGIG (reference sequence). Unmatched junction bases numbered 6, after V lost 0 bases and J lost 2 bases. The CDR3 DNA reads TGTGCCTGGAGTGTATGGGGGACAGGAACCTACGAGCAGTACTTC. Translated, it gives CAWSVWGTGTYEQYF.

The J gene is TRBJ2-2, the V gene TRBV18, with D unclear. CDR3 size: 14 residues. The V end lost 3 bases, the J end lost 1 base, and 6 bases lay between the germline ends. Germline CDR1 KGHSH, CDR2 LQKENI. The CDR3 loop reads CASSPFLNTGELFF. The CDR3 coding sequence is TGTGCCAGCTCACCTTTTCTGAACACCGGGGAGCTGTTTTTT.

This chain links TRBV6-2 or TRBV6-3 with TRBJ2-6, with no clear D. The germline V gene has CDR1 MNHEY and CDR2 SVGEGT. Trimming pared 2 bases from V and 0 bases from J, leaving 5 bases between. CDR3 length: 15 amino acids. CDR3 amino acids: CASSYVHSGANVLTF. CDR3 sequence (DNA): TGTGCCAGCAGTTACGTCCACTCTGGGGCCAACGTCCTGACTTTC.

The rearrangement uses TRBV29-1 and TRBJ2-3; D might be TRBD1 (6 bases). The CDR3 covers 13 residues. The V gene's germline CDR1 is SQVTM and CDR2 ANQGSEA. Trimming shortened V by 3 bases and J by 4 bases, and 11 bases separated the two germline ends. The CDR3 bases are TGCAGCGTTGATTCGACAGGATCAGATACGCAGTATTTT. Amino acids: CSVDSTGSDTQYF.